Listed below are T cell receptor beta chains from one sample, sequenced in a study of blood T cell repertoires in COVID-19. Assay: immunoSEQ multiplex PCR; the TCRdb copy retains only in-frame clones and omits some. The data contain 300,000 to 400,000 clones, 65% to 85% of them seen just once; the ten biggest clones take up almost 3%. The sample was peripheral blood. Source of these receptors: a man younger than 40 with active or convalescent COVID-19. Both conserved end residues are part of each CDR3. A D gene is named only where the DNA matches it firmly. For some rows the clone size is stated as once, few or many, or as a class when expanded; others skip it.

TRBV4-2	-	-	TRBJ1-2	CASSQGAGRYGYTF	TGTGCCAGCAGCCAAGGGGCGGGGAGGTATGGCTACACCTTC
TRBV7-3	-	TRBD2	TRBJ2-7	CASSSLVASGPYEQYF	TGTGCCAGCAGCTCACTTGTGGCTAGCGGGCCCTACGAGCAGTACTTC
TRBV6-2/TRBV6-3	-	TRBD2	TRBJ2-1	CASSYSWTSGTNEQFF	TGTGCCAGCAGTTACTCGTGGACTAGCGGCACCAATGAGCAGTTCTTC
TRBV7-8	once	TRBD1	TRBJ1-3	CASSPRTGSYLSGNTIYF	TGTGCCAGCAGCCCGAGGACAGGGTCTTACCTCTCTGGAAACACCATATATTTT
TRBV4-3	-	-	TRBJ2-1	CASSLTHGAGSSYNEQFF	TGCGCCAGCAGCCTAACGCACGGAGCCGGAAGCTCCTACAATGAGCAGTTCTTC
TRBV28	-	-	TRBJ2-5	CASSEGGRQETQYF	TGTGCCAGCAGTGAGGGAGGACGCCAAGAGACCCAGTACTTC
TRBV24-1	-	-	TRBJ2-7	CATSDPARGYEQYF	TGTGCCACCAGTGACCCCGCCCGGGGCTACGAGCAGTACTTC
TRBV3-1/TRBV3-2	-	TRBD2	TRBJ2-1	CASSQTSGNNEQFF	TGTGCCAGCAGCCAGACTAGCGGGAACAATGAGCAGTTCTTC
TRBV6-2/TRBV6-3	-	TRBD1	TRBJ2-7	CASSLGDRLYEQYF	TGTGCCAGCAGTCTCGGGGACAGGTTGTACGAGCAGTACTTC
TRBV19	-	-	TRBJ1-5	CASSIGLMPQHF	TGTGCCAGTAGTATAGGTCTTATGCCCCAGCATTTT
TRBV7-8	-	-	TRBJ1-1	CASSLPVNTEAFF	TGTGCCAGCAGCCTTCCAGTGAACACTGAAGCTTTCTTT
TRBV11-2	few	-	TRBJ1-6	CASSLDWQGNSPLHF	TGTGCCAGCAGCTTAGATTGGCAGGGCAATTCACCCCTCCACTTT
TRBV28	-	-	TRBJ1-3	CASSPPSVNARNTIYF	TGTGCCAGCAGTCCTCCCTCGGTTAACGCTCGAAACACCATATATTTT
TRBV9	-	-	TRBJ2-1	CASSEILSGEQFF	TGTGCCAGCAGCGAAATCCTGAGCGGGGAGCAGTTCTTC
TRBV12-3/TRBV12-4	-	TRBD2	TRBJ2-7	CASSPSGRYEQYF	TGTGCCAGCAGCCCGAGCGGGAGATACGAGCAGTACTTC
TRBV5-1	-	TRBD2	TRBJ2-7	CASSLGPGLAGGSPDEQYF	TGCGCCAGCAGCTTGGGACCGGGACTAGCGGGAGGGAGTCCCGACGAGCAGTACTTC
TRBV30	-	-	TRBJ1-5	CAWGWGLGNQPQHF	TGTGCCTGGGGCTGGGGGCTCGGCAATCAGCCCCAGCATTTT
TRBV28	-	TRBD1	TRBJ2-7	CASGQGAHEQYF	TGTGCCAGCGGACAGGGGGCCCACGAGCAGTACTTC
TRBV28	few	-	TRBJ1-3	CASSSPDRNTIYF	TGTGCCAGCAGTTCCCCTGACAGAAACACCATATATTTT
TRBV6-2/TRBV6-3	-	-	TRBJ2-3	CASSFFSSTDTQYF	TGTGCCAGCAGTTTTTTCTCTAGCACAGATACGCAGTATTTT
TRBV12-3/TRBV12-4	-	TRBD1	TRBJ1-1	CASSYRGWTEAFF	TGTGCCAGCAGTTACAGGGGGTGGACTGAAGCTTTCTTT
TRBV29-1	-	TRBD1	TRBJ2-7	CSVEPGTGFGYEQYF	TGCAGCGTTGAACCGGGGACAGGGTTCGGGTACGAGCAGTACTTC
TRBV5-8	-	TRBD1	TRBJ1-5	CASSLAVTGDQPQHF	TGTGCCAGCAGCTTGGCGGTCACAGGGGATCAGCCCCAGCATTTT
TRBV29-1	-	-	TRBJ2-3	CSVRNRVTQDTQYF	TGCAGCGTCAGAAACAGGGTGACCCAAGATACGCAGTATTTT